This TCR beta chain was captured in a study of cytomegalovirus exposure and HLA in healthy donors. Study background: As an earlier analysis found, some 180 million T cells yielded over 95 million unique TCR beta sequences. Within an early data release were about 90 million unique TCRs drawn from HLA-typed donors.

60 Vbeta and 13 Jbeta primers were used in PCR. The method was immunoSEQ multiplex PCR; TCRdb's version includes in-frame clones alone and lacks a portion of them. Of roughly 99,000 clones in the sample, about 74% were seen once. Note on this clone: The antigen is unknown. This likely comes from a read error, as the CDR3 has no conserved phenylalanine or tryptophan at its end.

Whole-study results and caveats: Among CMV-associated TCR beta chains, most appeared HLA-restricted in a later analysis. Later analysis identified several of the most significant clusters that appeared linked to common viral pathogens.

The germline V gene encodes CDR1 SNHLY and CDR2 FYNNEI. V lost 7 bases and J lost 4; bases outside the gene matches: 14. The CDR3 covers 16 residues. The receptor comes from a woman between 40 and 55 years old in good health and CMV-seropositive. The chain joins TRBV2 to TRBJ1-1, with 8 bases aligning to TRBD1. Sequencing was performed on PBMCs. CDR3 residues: CASTRLSRGLGTEAFV. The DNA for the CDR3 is TGTGCCAGCACCCGCCTTAGCAGGGGGCTTGGCACTGAAGCTTTCGTT.